One and the same sample provided the 22 T cell receptor beta chains below, sequenced in a study of OX40 agonist ivuxolimab in advanced cancers. Method: immunoSEQ multiplex PCR; TCRdb's copy keeps in-frame clones and lacks some. This sample has around 70,000 clones, with around 86% found just once. This sample comprised CD4+ or CD8+ T cells sorted from blood, obtained in a trial of the OX40 agonist ivuxolimab. These receptors were taken from an adult with an advanced solid tumor such as melanoma, head and neck, liver or kidney cancer.

The chain links TRBV9 to TRBJ2-1; possible D gene TRBD1, 5 bases. This CDR3 comprises 14 residues. Germline loops: CDR1 SGDLS, CDR2 YYNGEE. Trimming pared 4 bases from V and 7 bases from J, leaving 15 bases between. The CDR3 here is CASSLTLGANEQFF. The CDR3 DNA sequence: TGTGCCAGCAGCTTAACTCTAGGGGCAAATGAGCAGTTCTTC. The variable domain in full, with the rest retrieved from reference TRBV9 and TRBJ2-1, is DSGVTQTPKHLITATGQRVTLRCSPRSGDLSVYWYQQSLDQGLQFLIQYYNGEERAKGNILERFSAQQFPDLHSELNLSSLELGDSALYFCASSLTLGANEQFFGPGTRLTVL.

The rearrangement links TRBV5-4 to TRBJ2-7; 7 nucleotides match TRBD1. The V gene's germline CDR1 is SGHNT and CDR2 YYREEE (reference sequence). This CDR3 spans 14 amino acids. V lost 1 base, J lost 7 bases, and 8 bases stayed unmatched. This chain's CDR3 is CASSLFKGAREQYF. Written as DNA, the CDR3 is TGTGCCAGCAGCTTGTTTAAGGGGGCAAGAGAGCAGTACTTC.

The V and J genes are TRBV11-2 and TRBJ2-1; 12 bases are shared with TRBD2. The CDR3 contains 17 residues. Germline CDR1 reads SGHAT; CDR2 reads FQNNGV. The V gene end was trimmed by 5 bases and the J gene end by 3 bases; junction bases not matched to a gene: 8. This CDR3 is CASSRRTSGADYNEQFF. CDR3 DNA: TGTGCCAGCAGCCGAAGGACTAGCGGGGCGGACTACAATGAGCAGTTCTTC.

This clone was observed once. The rearrangement uses TRBV18 and TRBJ1-3; 9 bases map to TRBD1. The V gene end was trimmed by 1 base and the J gene end by 3 bases; junction bases not matched to a gene: 4. The CDR3 has 16 residues. Germline V gene data show CDR1 as KGHSH and CDR2 as LQKENI. CDR3 nucleotide sequence: TGTGCCAGCTCACCACGGGACAGGGTAGATGGAAACACCATATATTTT. The encoded protein is CASSPRDRVDGNTIYF. Combining the CDR3 with reference TRBV18 and TRBJ1-3 gives the whole variable domain NAGVMQNPRHLVRRRGQEARLRCSPMKGHSHVYWYRQLPEEGLKFMVYLQKENIIDESGMPKERFSAEFPKEGPSILRIQQVVRGDSAAYFCASSPRDRVDGNTIYFGEGSWLTVV.

The chain has TRBV10-3 and TRBJ2-1; D is perhaps TRBD1 or TRBD2 (6 bases each). The CDR3 loop spans 14 amino acids. Per the germline V gene, CDR1 is ENHRY and CDR2 is SYGVKD. The V end was cut by 6 bases, the J end by 8 bases, with 17 bases between. The CDR3 DNA reads as TGTGCCATCAGCCCTGGACAGTGGGGGGATGAGCAGTTCTTC. Amino acid sequence: CAISPGQWGDEQFF.

The chain uses TRBV7-9 and TRBJ2-1; D may correspond to TRBD1 or TRBD2 (5 bases each). Germline loops: CDR1 SEHNR, CDR2 FQNEAQ (reference sequence). The CDR3 has 14 residues. The V and J ends lost 1 base and 8 bases respectively, with 12 bases between them. CDR3 in DNA: TGTGCCAGCAGCTTAGATGTGGTGGGGGATGAGCAGTTCTTC. Protein: CASSLDVVGDEQFF.

The CDR3, as DNA: TGCGCCAGCAGCTCCGATTCCGTTACGCAGTATTTT. It encodes CASSSDSVTQYF. This rearrangement joins TRBV5-1 to TRBJ2-3; no firm D call. V was pared by 3 bases and J by 8 bases, with 10 bases between. The CDR3 runs 12 residues. Looked up from germline, CDR1 is SGHRS and CDR2 is YFSETQ.

CDR3: CASSLVAGSTEAFF. Here the CDR3 DNA reads TGTGCCAGCAGCTTAGTCGCGGGGAGCACTGAAGCTTTCTTT. J is TRBJ1-1 and V is TRBV11-1; D ambiguous. Germline V lookup: CDR1 SGHAT, CDR2 FQDESV (reference sequence). V lost 1 base and J 4 bases, leaving 10 bases between the germline ends. The CDR3 is made up of 14 amino acids. Together with reference TRBV11-1 and TRBJ1-1, the CDR3 gives the full variable domain: EAEVAQSPRYKITEKSQAVAFWCDPISGHATLYWYRQILGQGPELLVQFQDESVVDDSQLPKDRFSAERLKGVDSTLKIQPAELGDSAMYLCASSLVAGSTEAFFGQGTRLTVV.

V is TRBV5-1 and J is TRBJ2-5; 8 bases line up with TRBD1. V was pared by 0 bases and J by 4 bases, with 5 bases of the junction left unmatched. The CDR3 spans 15 residues. Germline CDR1 reads SGHRS; CDR2 reads YFSETQ. The CDR3 is CASSLARGPPETQYF. In DNA, the CDR3 is TGCGCCAGCAGCTTGGCCAGGGGGCCCCCAGAGACCCAGTACTTC.

The J gene is TRBJ2-2, the V gene TRBV4-3; 7 positions agree with TRBD1. The CDR3 is 18 residues long. Germline assignment: CDR1 LGHNA and CDR2 YSLEER. After removal of 0 bases from V and 6 bases from J, the junction contained 13 bases not matched to a gene. The CDR3 region has the DNA TGCGCCAGCAGCCAAGACTGGATCATAGGGGGCTATGCCGGGGAGCTGTTTTTT. Translation: CASSQDWIIGGYAGELFF.

This clone has a single count. The chain employs TRBV5-1 and TRBJ2-3, with D unclear. Trimming pared 0 bases from V and 0 bases from J, leaving 8 bases between. CDR1 SGHRS and CDR2 YFSETQ come from the germline V gene. This CDR3 has 15 amino acids. In nucleotides, the CDR3 is TGCGCCAGCAGCTTGGGAGACTCTAGCACAGATACGCAGTATTTT. The encoded protein is CASSLGDSSTDTQYF.

The V call is TRBV7-6, the J call TRBJ2-3, with D possibly being TRBD1 (6 bases). Germline assignment: CDR1 SGHVS and CDR2 FNYEAQ. This CDR3 spans 14 amino acids. V lost 1 base to trimming and J lost 5 bases, with 10 bases between them. CDR3 sequence (DNA): TGTGCCAGCAGCTTAGATCAGGGGCAAGATACGCAGTATTTT. It translates to CASSLDQGQDTQYF.

CDR3 nucleotides: TGTGCCAGCAGTGAAATTCCGGCAGGGGGCCCCTACGAGCAGTACTTC. Its translation: CASSEIPAGGPYEQYF. This rearrangement joins TRBV6-1 to TRBJ2-7, with 8 bases aligning to TRBD1. Trimming removed 2 bases from V and 2 bases from J; junction bases left unmatched: 8. The CDR3 is made up of 16 amino acids. Germline V gives CDR1 MNHNS, CDR2 SASEGT.

This chain links TRBV5-1 with TRBJ2-5; 8 bases are shared with TRBD2. Germline trimming cut 0 bases from V and 4 bases from J; bases unmatched to any gene: 2. The V gene's germline CDR1 is SGHRS and CDR2 YFSETQ. The CDR3 is made up of 14 amino acids. The CDR3 coding sequence is TGCGCCAGCAGCTTGGCGGGAGGGACAGAGACCCAGTACTTC. Translated, it gives CASSLAGGTETQYF.

The chain carries TRBV7-3 and TRBJ2-4, with D unclear. The CDR3 sequence is 16 residues long. Between the trimmed V and J ends, which lost 5 bases and 0 bases, there was a span of 14 bases. The germline CDR1 and CDR2 sequences are SGHTA and FQGTGA. CDR3 coding DNA: TGTGCCAGCAGCCCGACCCCATCCGGAGCCAAAAACATTCAGTACTTC. This gives the protein CASSPTPSGAKNIQYF. The complete variable domain, with remaining parts taken from reference TRBV7-3 and TRBJ2-4, reads GAGVSQTPSNKVTEKGKYVELRCDPISGHTALYWYRQSLGQGPEFLIYFQGTGAADDSGLPNDRFFAVRPEGSVSTLKIQRTERGDSAVYLCASSPTPSGAKNIQYFGAGTRLSVL.

The genes are TRBV11-2 and TRBJ2-7, with TRBD1 identical over 8 bases. CDR3 length: 15 amino acids. With 3 bases clipped from V and 6 bases from J, the junction kept 10 bases outside the gene matches. Per the germline V gene, CDR1 is SGHAT and CDR2 is FQNNGV. The CDR3 is CASSFRTGHGSEQYF. The CDR3 DNA sequence: TGTGCCAGCAGCTTTAGGACAGGGCATGGTAGCGAGCAGTACTTC.

The J gene is TRBJ1-2, the V gene TRBV7-9; 7 nucleotides agree with TRBD1. The CDR3 runs to 15 residues. With V trimmed by 6 bases and J by 6 bases, 13 bases remained unmatched. Germline V gene lookup returns CDR1 SEHNR and CDR2 FQNEAQ (reference sequence). The CDR3 is CASSPPGQSLDGYTF. The CDR3 DNA reads TGTGCCAGCAGTCCACCGGGACAGTCTTTGGATGGCTACACCTTC.

The V gene is TRBV5-4, the J gene TRBJ2-2; 7 bases line up with TRBD1. J was trimmed by 5 bases and V by 5 bases; bases with no gene match: 9. CDR3 length: 15 amino acids. The germline CDR1 and CDR2 sequences are SGHNT and YYREEE (reference sequence). The CDR3 reads CASSQTGAGTGELFF. DNA for the CDR3: TGTGCCAGCAGTCAAACAGGGGCTGGTACCGGGGAGCTGTTTTTT.

J is TRBJ1-5 and V is TRBV5-8, with D possibly TRBD1 on 5 matching bases. V dropped 4 bases and J dropped 4 bases, with 15 bases sitting between them. CDR3 size: 15 residues. Germline lookup yields CDR1 SGHTS and CDR2 YDEGEE. CDR3 loop: CASSPGSRQNQPQHF. DNA for the CDR3: TGTGCCAGCAGCCCAGGGTCCCGACAGAATCAGCCCCAGCATTTT.

J is TRBJ2-7 and V is TRBV19, with 10 nucleotides matching TRBD1. The V and J ends lost 5 bases and 6 bases, in that order; junction bases with no gene match: 7. The length of the CDR3 is 14 residues. Germline V CDR1 and CDR2: LNHDA, SQIVND (reference sequence). This CDR3 is CASSLGQGRSEQYF. CDR3 nucleotides: TGTGCCAGTAGTTTGGGACAGGGGAGGAGCGAGCAGTACTTC.

The chain is built from TRBV5-5 and TRBJ2-1, with 7 positions matching TRBD1. V shed 4 bases, J shed 4 bases, and the junction held 5 bases outside the gene matches. From germline, CDR1 is SGHKS and CDR2 YYEKEE (reference sequence). The CDR3 length is 14 residues. This chain's CDR3 is CASSPGTEYNEQFF. The CDR3 coding sequence is TGTGCCAGCAGCCCCGGGACAGAATACAATGAGCAGTTCTTC.

V and J are TRBV18 and TRBJ2-7, with 11 nucleotides matching TRBD1. Germline assignment: CDR1 KGHSH and CDR2 LQKENI. Germline trimming cut 3 bases from V and 5 bases from J; bases unmatched to any gene: 3. There are 14 residues in the CDR3. The CDR3 reads CASSPGTGGHEQYF. For the CDR3, the DNA is TGTGCCAGCTCACCCGGGACAGGGGGGCACGAGCAGTACTTC.